These 30 T cell receptor beta chains came from one sample sequenced in a study of tumor-infiltrating lymphocytes in localized non-small cell lung cancer. Measured with immunoSEQ multiplex PCR; TCRdb has only the in-frame clones, and not every one. The sample gives fewer than 15,000 clones, 68% of which show up once; about 9.8% is in the top ten. Sample: lung tumor tissue. All receptors derive from a human donor with non-small cell lung cancer.

The gene calls are TRBV29-1 and TRBJ2-1; 14 nucleotides agree with TRBD2. The trim removed 7 bases at V and 10 bases at J, leaving 12 bases unmatched. This CDR3 is 15 amino acids long. CDR1 and CDR2 (germline): SQVTM, ANQGSEA. In DNA form, the CDR3 reads TGCAGCGCCGGACTAGCGGGAGGCACTCTCGACGAGCAGTTCTTC. Its protein product is CSAGLAGGTLDEQFF.

The V and J genes are TRBV6-4 and TRBJ1-2; 8 bases line up with TRBD1. V dropped 7 bases and J dropped 4; count of bases not matched to a gene: 11. This CDR3 spans 15 amino acids. CDR1 and CDR2 (germline): MRHNA, SNTAGT. The CDR3 DNA reads as TGTGCCAGCAAACGTCAGGGGGCGTCGGGCTATGGCTACACCTTC. As protein: CASKRQGASGYGYTF.

The V and J genes are TRBV5-6 and TRBJ1-2, with D perhaps matching TRBD1 (6 bases). Trimming removed 1 base at V and 2 bases at J, with 12 bases between. CDR3 length: 15 amino acids. Looked up from germline, CDR1 is SGHDT and CDR2 is YYEEEE. The CDR3 sequence: CASSLPGEENYGYTF. CDR3 sequence (DNA): TGTGCCAGCAGCTTGCCAGGGGAGGAGAACTATGGCTACACCTTC.

In its sample, this clone was seen a few times. The chain uses TRBV4-1 and TRBJ1-1; no clear D gene. Germline V gives CDR1 MGHRA, CDR2 YSYEKL. The CDR3 extends over 16 amino acids. With 2 bases removed from V and 3 bases from J, the gap between germline ends came to 16 bases. CDR3 in DNA: TGCGCCAGCAGCCAATCCCCGGGATATCAGGACACTGAAGCTTTCTTT. Protein sequence: CASSQSPGYQDTEAFF.

The chain is built from TRBV30 and TRBJ1-2, with D perhaps matching TRBD1 (6 bases). Germline CDR1 GTSNPN, CDR2 SVGIG (reference sequence). The V and J ends lost 3 bases and 4 bases respectively, with 15 bases between them. The CDR3 is made up of 14 amino acids. CDR3 sequence (DNA): TGTGCCTGGAGGGGTTGGGGGGCGTTCTATGGCTACACCTTC. It codes for CAWRGWGAFYGYTF.

This clone was seen a few times. The chain joins TRBV18 to TRBJ2-5; 8 bases are a match to TRBD2. The V gene's germline CDR1 is KGHSH and CDR2 LQKENI. This CDR3 comprises 16 residues. Losses at the gene ends were 8 bases for V and 3 bases for J; bases not matched to a gene: 14. As DNA, the CDR3 is TGTGCCAGCCCCCCCAAGACGGGAGGGCCCAAAGAGACCCAGTACTTC. Its translation: CASPPKTGGPKETQYF. Supplemented by reference TRBV18 and TRBJ2-5, the full variable domain reads NAGVMQNPRHLVRRRGQEARLRCSPMKGHSHVYWYRQLPEEGLKFMVYLQKENIIDESGMPKERFSAEFPKEGPSILRIQQVVRGDSAAYFCASPPKTGGPKETQYFGPGTRLLVL.

The gene calls are TRBV19 and TRBJ2-3; D perhaps matches TRBD1 (6 bases). CDR1 and CDR2 from the germline V gene are LNHDA and SQIVND (reference sequence). Trimming removed 4 bases at V and 9 bases at J, with 23 bases between. CDR3 size: 16 residues. CDR3 sequence reads: CASSSNRDTALRTQYF. For the CDR3, the DNA is TGTGCCAGTAGTAGTAACCGGGACACGGCTTTGAGAACGCAGTATTTT.

V usage is TRBV29-1 and J usage is TRBJ2-3; D unclear. V shed 4 bases and J shed 2 bases, with 13 bases lying between them. The germline gives CDR1 SQVTM, CDR2 ANQGSEA. This CDR3 spans 14 amino acids. The CDR3 DNA sequence: TGCAGCGTTGGAGTAGCAGGCCCCACAGATACGCAGTATTTT. Protein product: CSVGVAGPTDTQYF.

The chain uses TRBV18 and TRBJ1-6; D gene unclear. The CDR3 is made up of 14 amino acids. Germline CDR1 reads KGHSH; CDR2 reads LQKENI. Deletions cut 2 bases from V and 13 bases from J, with 15 bases between. Here the CDR3 reads CASSPNDGSWPLHF. Here the CDR3 DNA reads TGTGCCAGCTCACCAAATGACGGCAGCTGGCCCCTCCACTTT.

This clone was seen a few times. J is TRBJ1-2 and V is TRBV10-3, with TRBD1 as a possible D gene (5 bases). The CDR3 loop spans 11 amino acids. V dropped 9 bases and J dropped 2 bases, with 7 bases sitting between them. Germline CDR1 ENHRY, CDR2 SYGVKD. Written as DNA, the CDR3 is TGTGCCATTGGACAAAACTATGGCTACACCTTC. It encodes CAIGQNYGYTF.

A few counts support this clone. J is TRBJ1-5 and V is TRBV19, with 9 positions matching TRBD1. Trimming removed 5 bases from V and 4 bases from J; junction bases left unmatched: 3. Germline V lookup: CDR1 LNHDA, CDR2 SQIVND (reference sequence). This CDR3 has 14 residues. CDR3 in DNA: TGTGCCAGTAGTGAAGGGACAGGGAATCAGCCCCAGCATTTT. Residues: CASSEGTGNQPQHF.

The chain carries TRBV16 and TRBJ2-5; tentatively, D is TRBD2 (5 bases). CDR1 is KGHSY and CDR2 is FQNENV in the germline V gene. This CDR3 spans 17 amino acids. The V gene lost 0 bases and the J gene lost 5 bases, with 19 bases spanning the gap. CDR3 sequence: CASSQSFQATGGETQYF. The CDR3, as DNA: TGTGCCAGCAGCCAATCTTTTCAGGCCACCGGCGGGGAGACCCAGTACTTC.

A few counts support this clone. The chain combines TRBV11-1 with TRBJ2-2; D unclear. CDR1 and CDR2 (germline): SGHAT, FQDESV (reference sequence). The CDR3 runs to 12 residues. The V and J ends lost 5 bases and 4 bases respectively, with 5 bases between them. The CDR3 sequence is CASSRPTGELFF. CDR3 nucleotides: TGTGCCAGCAGCAGACCCACCGGGGAGCTGTTTTTT.

This clone showed up just once. The rearrangement uses TRBV11-2 and TRBJ1-5; D gene uncertain. The CDR3 spans 14 residues. In germline, CDR1 is SGHAT, CDR2 FQNNGV. The V and J ends lost 6 bases and 4 bases respectively, with 13 bases between them. The DNA for the CDR3 is TGTGCCAGCAGTCACGGGCCGGTTAATCAGCCCCAGCATTTT. Its translation: CASSHGPVNQPQHF.

The rearrangement joins TRBV15 to TRBJ2-7, with 10 bases fitting TRBD1. CDR1 is LNHNV, CDR2 YYDKDF, per germline (reference sequence). This CDR3 spans 17 amino acids. Unmatched junction bases numbered 16, after V lost 4 bases and J lost 7 bases. CDR3 coding DNA: TGTGCCACCAGCACCCGCTCCCTGGACAGGGGGTTTGGGGAGCAGTACTTC. Translation gives CATSTRSLDRGFGEQYF.

The V and J genes are TRBV5-4 and TRBJ2-2; D is uncertain. Trimming stripped 4 bases from V and 4 bases from J, with 14 bases between. The CDR3 is 15 amino acids. From germline, CDR1 is SGHNT and CDR2 YYREEE (reference sequence). CDR3 amino acids: CASSLWTVGTGELFF. The CDR3 coding sequence is TGTGCCAGCAGCCTCTGGACCGTGGGCACCGGGGAGCTGTTTTTT.

Remarks on this clone: The sample holds other DNA sequences that translate to the same CDR3. The chain links TRBV18 to TRBJ1-1; 8 positions agree with TRBD1. J was trimmed by 5 bases and V by 3 bases; bases with no gene match: 5. The CDR3 has 14 residues. Germline loops: CDR1 KGHSH, CDR2 LQKENI. The CDR3 loop is CASSPGQGATEAFF. Here the CDR3 DNA reads TGTGCCAGCTCACCCGGGCAGGGGGCGACTGAAGCTTTCTTT.

The CDR3 DNA sequence: TGTGCCAGCAGTTACTCTGTCGGATCGAACACTGAAGCTTTCTTT. It encodes CASSYSVGSNTEAFF. The chain employs TRBV6-5 and TRBJ1-1, with D unresolved. The V gene's germline CDR1 is MNHEY and CDR2 SVGAGI. The CDR3 has 15 residues. V shed 0 bases and J shed 1 base, with 9 bases lying between them.

The chain employs TRBV6-4 and TRBJ2-2; D ambiguous. The length of the CDR3 is 12 residues. Germline assignment: CDR1 MRHNA and CDR2 SNTAGT. Trimming pared 7 bases from V and 4 bases from J, leaving 7 bases between. The CDR3 coding sequence is TGTGCCAGCACTCTAAGCACCGGGGAGCTGTTTTTT. Translated: CASTLSTGELFF.

The chain carries TRBV6-6 and TRBJ2-7; no definite D call. The germline V gene encodes CDR1 MNHNY and CDR2 SVGAGI (reference sequence). The CDR3 runs 12 residues. Trimming shortened V by 0 bases and J by 7 bases, and 7 bases separated the two germline ends. In nucleotides, the CDR3 is TGTGCCAGCAGTTACTCGGCCGGGGAGCAGTACTTC. Amino acids: CASSYSAGEQYF.

This chain links TRBV5-1 with TRBJ2-1; possibly TRBD1 or TRBD2 for D (6 bases each). Looked up from germline, CDR1 is SGHRS and CDR2 is YFSETQ. V was clipped by 4 bases and J by 4 bases, with 18 bases between them. The CDR3 totals 16 residues. The chain's CDR3 is CASSTGDQGSYNEQFF. Here the CDR3 DNA reads TGCGCCAGCAGCACGGGAGACCAGGGGTCGTACAATGAGCAGTTCTTC.

V and J are TRBV5-4 and TRBJ1-4; 8 bases are shared with TRBD1. Germline V gives CDR1 SGHNT, CDR2 YYREEE (reference sequence). Trimming took 4 bases from V and 7 from J; bases not matched to a gene: 15. The CDR3 length is 17 residues. Written as DNA, the CDR3 is TGTGCCAGCAGCCCCCGACAGGGGATGGTGTCCGGTGAAAAACTGTTTTTT. It encodes CASSPRQGMVSGEKLFF.

V usage is TRBV30 and J usage is TRBJ2-1; 9 bases are a match to TRBD2. CDR1 GTSNPN and CDR2 SVGIG come from the germline V gene (reference sequence). The V gene end was trimmed by 1 base and the J gene end by 4 bases; junction bases not matched to a gene: 8. The CDR3 has 16 amino acids. Written as DNA, the CDR3 is TGTGCCTGGAGTGGGTCCCCTAGCGGGGATTACAATGAGCAGTTCTTC. Translation gives CAWSGSPSGDYNEQFF.

The CDR3 bases are TGTGCCAGCAGCGTAGGTCGGACAGGGGAATATGGCTACACCTTC. This encodes CASSVGRTGEYGYTF. V gene TRBV9 combines with J gene TRBJ1-2; 9 bases fit TRBD1. Trimming took 0 bases from V and 5 from J; bases not matched to a gene: 5. The germline V gene encodes CDR1 SGDLS and CDR2 YYNGEE. The CDR3 extends over 15 amino acids.

V gene TRBV19 combines with J gene TRBJ2-1; D call uncertain. V lost 2 bases to trimming and J lost 5 bases, with 7 bases between them. CDR3 length: 13 amino acids. Germline loops: CDR1 LNHDA, CDR2 SQIVND (reference sequence). CDR3: CASSISVNNEQFF. The CDR3, as DNA: TGTGCCAGTAGTATAAGCGTTAACAATGAGCAGTTCTTC.

The V and J genes are TRBV5-5 and TRBJ1-1, with D possibly TRBD1 on 6 matching bases. Germline values: CDR1 SGHKS, CDR2 YYEKEE (reference sequence). The CDR3 is 16 amino acids. The V gene lost 1 base and the J gene lost 1 base, with 14 bases spanning the gap. The CDR3 DNA follows: TGTGCCAGCAGCTTGTTTACAGGGATGGGGAACACTGAAGCTTTCTTT. Protein: CASSLFTGMGNTEAFF.

The V gene is TRBV7-2, the J gene TRBJ1-2, with TRBD1 identical over 7 bases. CDR1 SGHTA and CDR2 FQGNSA come from the germline V gene. CDR3 length: 13 residues. J was trimmed by 2 bases and V by 3 bases; bases with no gene match: 0. CDR3 bases: TGTGCCAGCAGCTTGGGACAGAACTATGGCTACACCTTC. It specifies CASSLGQNYGYTF.

The chain joins TRBV11-1 to TRBJ2-1, with 7 bases identical to TRBD1. With V trimmed by 5 bases and J by 5 bases, 6 bases remained unmatched. This CDR3 contains 14 residues. CDR1 is SGHAT, CDR2 FQDESV, per germline (reference sequence). The CDR3 loop is CASSKVRGNNEQFF. CDR3 in DNA: TGTGCCAGCAGCAAAGTCAGGGGGAACAATGAGCAGTTCTTC.

The table lists this clone with a few counts. CDR3 amino acids: CARSLAAGPPNTGELFF. The DNA of the CDR3 is TGTGCCAGAAGCTTGGCCGCGGGCCCACCGAACACCGGGGAGCTGTTTTTT. The chain employs TRBV5-3 and TRBJ2-2; D might be TRBD2 (5 bases). TRBV5-3 is an ORF; its function is uncertain. This CDR3 region has 17 residues. Trimming left V 0 bases short and J 0 bases short, with 12 bases between.

This chain uses TRBV19 with TRBJ2-7; 12 positions match TRBD2. CDR3 length: 15 residues. The germline CDR1 and CDR2 sequences are LNHDA and SQIVND (reference sequence). V lost 5 bases to trimming and J lost 7 bases; unmatched junction nucleotides: 9. The CDR3 loop reads CASSFSTSGSAEQYF. In DNA, the CDR3 is TGTGCCAGTAGTTTCTCGACTAGCGGGAGTGCTGAGCAGTACTTC.